The T cell receptor (beta chain) described here comes from a study of T cell responses to AZD1222 COVID-19 vaccine. Study-wide points: A reported finding is that nearly half of spike-specific TCRs target unmutated variant regions. Baseline testing showed seropositivity in only a handful of AZD1222 recipients. The peak T cell response came first, and repertoires were sampled only after it. Two AZD1222 doses significantly raised spike-specific TCR breadth and depth over controls.

Only in-frame clones appear in the TCRdb table, and some are missing; sequencing was by immunoSEQ multiplex PCR. Of 90,000 to 120,000 clones listed, approximately 90% are singletons. Per the germline V gene, CDR1 is SGDLS and CDR2 is YYNGEE. This CDR3 has 18 residues. V gave up 4 bases and J gave up 8 bases; unmatched junction bases: 18. As to this clone: The antigen is not known.

The source is an adult in good health. Source: peripheral blood, taken on day 0 of AZD1222 vaccination. The gene calls are TRBV9 and TRBJ2-1; 10 bases are a match to TRBD2. CDR3 DNA sequence: TGTGCCAGCAGCTCGCAACCACCCACTAGCGGGGTTGTAGATGAGCAGTTCTTC. Its translation: CASSSQPPTSGVVDEQFF.